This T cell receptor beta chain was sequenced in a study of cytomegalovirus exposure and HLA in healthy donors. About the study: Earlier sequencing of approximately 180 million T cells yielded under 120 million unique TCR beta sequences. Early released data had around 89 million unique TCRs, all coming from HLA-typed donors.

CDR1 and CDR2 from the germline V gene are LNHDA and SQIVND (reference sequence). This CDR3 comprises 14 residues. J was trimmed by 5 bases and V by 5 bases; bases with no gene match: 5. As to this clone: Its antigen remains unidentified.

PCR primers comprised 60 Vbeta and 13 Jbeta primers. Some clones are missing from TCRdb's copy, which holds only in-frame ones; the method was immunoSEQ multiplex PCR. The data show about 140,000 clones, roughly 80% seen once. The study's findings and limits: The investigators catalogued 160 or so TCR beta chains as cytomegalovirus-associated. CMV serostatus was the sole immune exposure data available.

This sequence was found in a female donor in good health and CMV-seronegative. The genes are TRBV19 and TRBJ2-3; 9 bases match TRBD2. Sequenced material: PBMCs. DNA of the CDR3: TGTGCCAGTAGTTCTAGCGGGGTCCGAGATACGCAGTATTTT. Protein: CASSSSGVRDTQYF.